Listed below are T cell receptor beta chains from one sample, sequenced in a study of radiation and T cells in renal cell carcinoma. Profiling relied on immunoSEQ multiplex PCR, and the TCRdb table lists in-frame clones only, not all of them. This sample carries tens of thousands of clones, roughly 72% of them seen once, and the ten largest clones take about 6.8%. Sequencing was performed on blood, taken from a patient whose treatment included radiotherapy and nephrectomy. Receptors were obtained from a man in his fifties or sixties with renal cell carcinoma. CDR3s include the opening cysteine and the closing phenylalanine or tryptophan. A D gene is named only where the DNA matches it firmly. Clone size is given for some rows only: seen once, a few or many times, or a class if the clone is expanded.

v_gene: TRBV27
j_gene: TRBJ1-6
abundance: NA
d_gene: NA
CDR3nt: TGTGCCAGCAGTTTGGAGGGCAGCTCCTATAATTCACCCCTCCACTTT
CDR3aa: CASSLEGSSYNSPLHF

v_gene: TRBV19
j_gene: TRBJ1-2
abundance: NA
d_gene: TRBD1
CDR3nt: TGTGCCAGTAGTATAGGGGACAGGGACGGCGGCTACACCTTC
CDR3aa: CASSIGDRDGGYTF

v_gene: TRBV10-3
j_gene: TRBJ2-1
abundance: NA
d_gene: NA
CDR3nt: TGTGCCATTTCCGCGTCCCAAGAGATCCATGAGCAGTTCTTC
CDR3aa: CAISASQEIHEQFF

v_gene: TRBV30
j_gene: TRBJ2-2
abundance: NA
d_gene: TRBD2
CDR3nt: TGTGCCTGGAGAGCGGGGGGGATCACCGGGGAGCTGTTTTTT
CDR3aa: CAWRAGGITGELFF

v_gene: TRBV2
j_gene: TRBJ1-5
abundance: NA
d_gene: NA
CDR3nt: TGTGCCAGCAGTGAGTTGGGGGACCCCACCTCTAGCAATCAGCCCCAGCATTTT
CDR3aa: CASSELGDPTSSNQPQHF

v_gene: TRBV10-3
j_gene: TRBJ1-5
abundance: NA
d_gene: NA
CDR3nt: TGTGCCATACAGGTCAATCAGCCCCAGCATTTT
CDR3aa: CAIQVNQPQHF

v_gene: TRBV7-2
j_gene: TRBJ2-1
abundance: few
d_gene: TRBD2
CDR3nt: TGTGCCAGCAGCTTAGGCGCCCGTCTAGCGGGCGGAAATGAGCAGTTCTTC
CDR3aa: CASSLGARLAGGNEQFF

v_gene: TRBV10-1
j_gene: TRBJ2-1
abundance: NA
d_gene: NA
CDR3nt: TGCGCCAGCAGTGAGTCTCAGGGATACAATGAGCAGTTCTTC
CDR3aa: CASSESQGYNEQFF

v_gene: TRBV9
j_gene: TRBJ2-1
abundance: once
d_gene: TRBD2
CDR3nt: TGTGCCAGCAGCCCCCTGGGGCGGGAGGCACGGCATGAGCAGTTCTTC
CDR3aa: CASSPLGREARHEQFF

v_gene: TRBV4-1
j_gene: TRBJ1-5
abundance: few
d_gene: NA
CDR3nt: TGCGCCAGCAGCTCCAAAGCGGGGGGCGCGAATCAGCCCCAGCATTTT
CDR3aa: CASSSKAGGANQPQHF

v_gene: TRBV6-6
j_gene: TRBJ2-7
abundance: few
d_gene: TRBD1
CDR3nt: TGTGCCAGCAGTTACCAGGGGACAGCAAGCTTC
CDR3aa: CASSYQGTASF

v_gene: TRBV19
j_gene: TRBJ1-2
abundance: NA
d_gene: TRBD1
CDR3nt: TGTGCCAGTATTGACAGGGTAGATGGCTACACCTTC
CDR3aa: CASIDRVDGYTF

v_gene: TRBV11-2
j_gene: TRBJ2-1
abundance: NA
d_gene: TRBD2
CDR3nt: TGTGCCAGCAGCTTAGCGGGCGGGAGCGTAGCTGAGCAGTTCTTC
CDR3aa: CASSLAGGSVAEQFF

v_gene: TRBV7-6
j_gene: TRBJ1-4
abundance: NA
d_gene: NA
CDR3nt: TGTGCCAGCAGTAGCTGGGGGGAACATGAAAAACTGTTTTTT
CDR3aa: CASSSWGEHEKLFF

v_gene: TRBV2
j_gene: TRBJ1-2
abundance: NA
d_gene: NA
CDR3nt: TGTGCCAGCATCAGAGGGACGAGCTATGGCTACACCTTC
CDR3aa: CASIRGTSYGYTF

v_gene: TRBV30
j_gene: TRBJ2-7
abundance: NA
d_gene: NA
CDR3nt: TGTGCCTGGAGTGATGGTGACTCCTACGAGCAGTACTTC
CDR3aa: CAWSDGDSYEQYF

v_gene: TRBV6-5
j_gene: TRBJ1-2
abundance: NA
d_gene: NA
CDR3nt: TGTGCCAGCAGATCAGGGTGGGCCTATGGCTACACCTTC
CDR3aa: CASRSGWAYGYTF

v_gene: TRBV10-2
j_gene: TRBJ2-2
abundance: NA
d_gene: TRBD2
CDR3nt: TGCGCCAGCAGTGTGAGCGGGAGCGCCGGGGAGCTGTTTTTT
CDR3aa: CASSVSGSAGELFF

v_gene: TRBV30
j_gene: TRBJ2-5
abundance: NA
d_gene: TRBD2
CDR3nt: TGTGCCTGGAGTCTTCTAGCCGAGCGGGGGATGGAGACCCAGTACTTC
CDR3aa: CAWSLLAERGMETQYF

v_gene: TRBV4-2
j_gene: TRBJ2-3
abundance: NA
d_gene: TRBD2
CDR3nt: TGTGCCAGCAGCCAGGCGGCGGGGGTGGGCGGCACAGATACGCAGTATTTT
CDR3aa: CASSQAAGVGGTDTQYF

v_gene: TRBV10-1
j_gene: TRBJ2-1
abundance: NA
d_gene: NA
CDR3nt: NA
CDR3aa: CASSVGRGTVEFF

v_gene: TRBV14
j_gene: TRBJ1-2
abundance: NA
d_gene: NA
CDR3nt: TGTGCCAGCAGCCAAGAACTCAGGGGCGGAGGTAGATATGGCTACACCTTC
CDR3aa: CASSQELRGGGRYGYTF

v_gene: TRBV15
j_gene: TRBJ2-5
abundance: NA
d_gene: NA
CDR3nt: TGTGCCACCAGCAGAGATCTAGGGTTTGTGGAGACCCAGTACTTC
CDR3aa: CATSRDLGFVETQYF

v_gene: TRBV10-1
j_gene: TRBJ2-1
abundance: NA
d_gene: TRBD2
CDR3nt: TGCGCCAGCACGGCTAGCGGGAGTCATGAGCAGTTCTTC
CDR3aa: CASTASGSHEQFF

v_gene: TRBV7-9
j_gene: TRBJ2-7
abundance: NA
d_gene: TRBD1
CDR3nt: TGTGCCAGCAGCTTAGTTGGCGACAGGGCCTACGAGCAGTACTTC
CDR3aa: CASSLVGDRAYEQYF

v_gene: TRBV19
j_gene: TRBJ1-1
abundance: NA
d_gene: TRBD1
CDR3nt: TGTGCCAGTAGGAAAAGCGGGACAGGGTGGGCCACTGAAGCTTTCTTT
CDR3aa: CASRKSGTGWATEAFF

v_gene: TRBV5-4
j_gene: TRBJ2-5
abundance: NA
d_gene: NA
CDR3nt: TGTGCCAGCAGCCAGGGGTACCAAGAGACCCAGTACTTC
CDR3aa: CASSQGYQETQYF

v_gene: TRBV7-2
j_gene: TRBJ2-3
abundance: once
d_gene: NA
CDR3nt: TGTGCCAGCAGCGTAGGCCTTATCACAGATACGCAGTATTTT
CDR3aa: CASSVGLITDTQYF